Below, one T cell receptor beta chain is given with its context. Its cognate antigen is unknown. CD45RA+ naive and CD45RA-negative memory subsets were separated from CD4+ cells. This record belongs to a study of shared clonotypes between healthy human individuals. Findings and caveats of the study: There were few donors, and this limited the genetic and exposure-history diversity represented. Among the subsets, naive ones generally showed larger estimated richness than memory ones.

Generated by immunoSEQ multiplex PCR, the TCRdb table keeps only in-frame clones and is missing some. The table has 2 million to 2.5 million clones, more than 80% seen once. Germline-derived CDR1 and CDR2 are SGHNT and YENEEA. Unmatched junction bases numbered 8, after V lost 4 bases and J lost 4 bases. The CDR3 has 16 amino acids. The TCR sequence derives from a man between 18 and 29 years old in good health. Some clones in this sample may be carry-over from other donors' samples. This chain uses TRBV11-3 with TRBJ2-4, with 9 bases identical to TRBD1. The specimen was naive CD4+ T cells from PBMCs. Stated subset: CD45RA+ positively selected. DNA for the CDR3: TGTGCCAGCAGCTCGAACACCGGGACAGGGAAAAACATTCAGTACTTC. Translated, it gives CASSSNTGTGKNIQYF.